The sample holds a few counts of the clone carrying this T cell receptor (beta chain). Original methodology: Amplification with reference gene primers provided the estimates of nucleated cell counts. The data were produced by immunoSEQ multiplex PCR, yet TCRdb's version contains in-frame clones alone and is incomplete. For V, J and clone size, that table is used; D and trimming come from the DNA. The sample has 150,000 to 200,000 clones; around 94% are singletons. Patients of the Seattle cohort, enrolled during active infection, were followed longitudinally. The data were taken from a study of blood T cell repertoires in COVID-19. Study details: Both acute and convalescent COVID-19 samples were obtained from the United States, Italy and Spain.

Germline V CDR1 and CDR2: MGHRA, YSYEKL. There are 16 residues in the CDR3. V was clipped by 1 base and J by 1 base; unmatched bases: 4. The chain links TRBV4-1 to TRBJ1-2, with 9 bases identical to TRBD1. This TCR derives from a man aged 30-40 years with COVID-19, enrolled during active disease. Sequencing was performed on peripheral blood. The CDR3 here is CASSQGGQGSNYGYTF. In DNA form, the CDR3 reads TGCGCCAGCAGCCAAGGGGGACAGGGAAGTAACTATGGCTACACCTTC.